Listed here are 10 T cell receptor beta chains from one sample, sequenced in a study of T cell repertoires in cytomegalovirus infection. TCRdb reprocessed the reads with MiXCR, giving one entry per CDR3 protein. The table includes fewer than 550,000 distinct CDR3 sequences, roughly 30% detected once. Input material: PBMCs. Receptors were obtained from a human donor in good health (CMV status not recorded). Some clones in this sample may be carry-over from other donors' samples.

The J gene is TRBJ1-4, the V gene TRBV28; no clear D. This CDR3 is 13 amino acids long. Germline CDR1 is MDHEN and CDR2 is SYDVKM. The V end was cut by 7 bases, the J end by 8 bases, with 14 bases between. CDR3 loop: CASKGKSREKLFF. CDR3 DNA sequence: TGTGCCAGCAAGGGAAAGTCCAGGGAAAAACTGTTTTTT.

The chain is built from TRBV2 and TRBJ1-5; 8 bases align to TRBD1. This CDR3 contains 15 residues. Looked up from germline, CDR1 is SNHLY and CDR2 is FYNNEI. The V gene end was trimmed by 3 bases and the J gene end by 3 bases; junction bases not matched to a gene: 4. The CDR3 is CASSERTGFNQPQHF. Written as DNA, the CDR3 is TGTGCCAGCAGTGAGAGGACAGGGTTCAATCAGCCCCAGCATTTT.

This clonotype was detected a few times. The gene calls are TRBV12-3 or TRBV12-4 and TRBJ1-3, with 8 bases fitting TRBD1. Germline trimming cut 6 bases from V and 2 bases from J; bases unmatched to any gene: 3. This CDR3 spans 14 amino acids. The CDR3 loop reads CASRQGAAGNTIYF. The CDR3 DNA reads as TGTGCCAGCAGGCAGGGGGCTGCTGGAAACACCATATATTTT.

Points on this clonotype: Since no conserved phenylalanine or tryptophan closes the CDR3, a read error is the likely cause. The CDR3 DNA follows: TGTGCCAGCAGACCTGGACAGGGGTATCAGCCCCAGCATTCT. Translated, it gives CASRPGQGYQPQHS. J is TRBJ1-5 and V is TRBV7-4; 9 bases line up with TRBD1. The CDR3 loop spans 14 amino acids. CDR1 and CDR2 from the germline V gene are SGHVT and SQSDAQ. The ends lost 6 bases at V and 5 bases at J; junction bases unmatched: 5.

This clonotype was seen repeatedly, ten times or more. V usage is TRBV7-2 and J usage is TRBJ2-2, with 8 nucleotides matching TRBD2. This CDR3 is 15 amino acids long. V lost 3 bases and J lost 6; bases outside the gene matches: 6. Germline-derived CDR1 and CDR2 are SGHTA and FQGNSA. The DNA for the CDR3 is TGTGCCAGCAGCTTTTCCGGGGGGGCGTCCGGGGAGCTGTTTTTT. This sequence encodes CASSFSGGASGELFF.

This rearrangement joins TRBV20-1 to TRBJ1-1; D is ambiguous. The V and J ends lost 5 bases and 0 bases respectively, with 13 bases between them. CDR1 and CDR2 from the germline V gene are DFQATT and SNEGSKA (reference sequence). The CDR3 spans 14 residues. In DNA form, the CDR3 reads TGCAGTGCTCAATCGGGTGGGCTGAACACTGAAGCTTTCTTT. This codes for CSAQSGGLNTEAFF.

As concerns this clonotype: This may come from a read error, since a much larger clone is one base off. The rearrangement uses TRBV5-3 and TRBJ2-1; 9 bases align to TRBD2. TRBV5-3 falls under the ORF class, with uncertain function. This CDR3 is 15 amino acids long. V gave up 8 bases and J gave up 3 bases; unmatched junction bases: 9. Here the CDR3 reads CASSTPAGGYNEQFF. In nucleotides, the CDR3 is TGTGCCAGCAGCACCCCAGCGGGGGGCTACAATGAGCAGTTCTTC.

This clonotype was seen only a few times. The chain employs TRBV12-3 or TRBV12-4 and TRBJ1-6; D is perhaps TRBD1 (6 bases). The CDR3 has 16 residues. V lost 1 base and J 10 bases, leaving 17 bases between the germline ends. Here the CDR3 DNA reads TGTGCCAGCAGTTTAGGGCAGGATGAGGGGGGATCACCCCTCCACTTT. Translated: CASSLGQDEGGSPLHF.

This clonotype was detected only a few times. The chain combines TRBV7-2 with TRBJ2-5, with 9 bases matching TRBD2. The CDR3 is made up of 16 amino acids. CDR1 SGHTA and CDR2 FQGNSA come from the germline V gene. V was pared by 5 bases and J by 3 bases, with 10 bases of the junction left unmatched. This CDR3 reads CASSPGMGLAKETQYF. The CDR3 nucleotides read TGTGCCAGCAGCCCCGGGATGGGACTAGCTAAAGAGACCCAGTACTTC. Using reference TRBV7-2 and TRBJ2-5 for the parts outside the CDR3, the full variable domain is GAGVSQSPSNKVTEKGKDVELRCDPISGHTALYWYRQSLGQGLEFLIYFQGNSAPDKSGLPSDRFSAERTGGSVSTLTIQRTQQEDSAVYLCASSPGMGLAKETQYFGPGTRLLVL.

This clonotype was observed many times. The V gene is TRBV7-6, the J gene TRBJ1-1; 7 positions match TRBD1. Trimming at V came to 1 base and at J to 4 bases, leaving 6 bases not matched to a gene. From germline, CDR1 is SGHVS and CDR2 FNYEAQ. The CDR3 sequence is 15 residues long. CDR3 sequence (DNA): TGTGCCAGCAGCTTAGACCTTAACAGGGGCACTGAAGCTTTCTTT. Amino acid sequence: CASSLDLNRGTEAFF.